What follows is one T cell receptor beta chain and its context. What it recognizes is unknown. Only in-frame clones appear in the TCRdb table, and some are missing; sequencing was by immunoSEQ multiplex PCR. The table lists over 130,000 clones, 90% to 95% of them singletons. CDR3 length: 16 residues. Germline V CDR1 and CDR2: SGHTA, FQGNSA. Between the trimmed V and J ends, which lost 1 base and 2 bases, there was a span of 15 bases. The data originate from a study of T cell responses to AZD1222 COVID-19 vaccine. Findings and limits, study-wide: Among AZD1222 vaccinees, only six or seven were seropositive at baseline. Clonal diversity was possibly underestimated, and the donors were mostly white British, with more females. Repertoire collection took place solely once the T cell response had peaked.

This sample comprised peripheral blood, obtained 28 days after the second AZD1222 dose. The receptor was isolated from an adult who received the AZD1222 COVID-19 vaccine. The V gene is TRBV7-2, the J gene TRBJ2-7, with a possible D match to TRBD1 (5 bases). The CDR3 region has the DNA TGTGCCAGCAGCTTAGGATTTTGGCAGGGCGCCTACGAGCAGTACTTC. Its translation is CASSLGFWQGAYEQYF.